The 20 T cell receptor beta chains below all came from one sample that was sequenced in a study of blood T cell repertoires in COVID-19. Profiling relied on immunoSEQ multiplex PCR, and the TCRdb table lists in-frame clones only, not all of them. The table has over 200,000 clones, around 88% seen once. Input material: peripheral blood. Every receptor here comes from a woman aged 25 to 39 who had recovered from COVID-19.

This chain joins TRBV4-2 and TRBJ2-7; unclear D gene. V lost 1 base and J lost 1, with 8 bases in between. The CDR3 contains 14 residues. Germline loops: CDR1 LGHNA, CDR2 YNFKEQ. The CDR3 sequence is CASSQGSSSYEQYF. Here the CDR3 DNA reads TGTGCCAGCAGCCAAGGTAGCAGTTCCTACGAGCAGTACTTC.

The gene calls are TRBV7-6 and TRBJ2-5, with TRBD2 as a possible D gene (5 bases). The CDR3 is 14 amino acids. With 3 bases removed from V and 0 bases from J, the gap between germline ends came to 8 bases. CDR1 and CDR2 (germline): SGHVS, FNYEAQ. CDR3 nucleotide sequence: TGTGCCAGCAGCTTCACGACTAACCAAGAGACCCAGTACTTC. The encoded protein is CASSFTTNQETQYF.

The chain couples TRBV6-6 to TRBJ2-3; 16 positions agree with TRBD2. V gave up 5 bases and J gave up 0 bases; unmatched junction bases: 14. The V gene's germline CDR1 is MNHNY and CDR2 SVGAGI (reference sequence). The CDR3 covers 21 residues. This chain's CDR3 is CASSQGLAGGPTLASTDTQYF. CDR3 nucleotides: TGTGCCAGCAGTCAGGGACTAGCGGGGGGGCCTACCCTAGCTAGCACAGATACGCAGTATTTT.

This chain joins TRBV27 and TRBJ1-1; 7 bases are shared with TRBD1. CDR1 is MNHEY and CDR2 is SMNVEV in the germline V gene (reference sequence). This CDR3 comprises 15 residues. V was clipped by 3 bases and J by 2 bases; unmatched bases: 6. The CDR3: CASSFLGTDNTEAFF. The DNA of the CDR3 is TGTGCCAGCAGTTTTCTTGGGACAGATAACACTGAAGCTTTCTTT.

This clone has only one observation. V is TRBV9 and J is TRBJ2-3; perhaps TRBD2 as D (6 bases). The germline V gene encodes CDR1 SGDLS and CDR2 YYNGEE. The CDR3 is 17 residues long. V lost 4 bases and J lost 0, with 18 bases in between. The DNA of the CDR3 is TGTGCCAGCAGCCCTCGGGGAGGCGGGGATAGCACAGATACGCAGTATTTT. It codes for CASSPRGGGDSTDTQYF.

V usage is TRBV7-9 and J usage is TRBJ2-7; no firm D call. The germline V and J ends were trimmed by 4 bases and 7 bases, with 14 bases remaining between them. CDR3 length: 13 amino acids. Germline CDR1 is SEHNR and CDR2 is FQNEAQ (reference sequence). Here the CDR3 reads CASSSSLPVEQYF. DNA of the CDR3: TGTGCCAGCAGCTCCTCCCTGCCGGTTGAGCAGTACTTC.

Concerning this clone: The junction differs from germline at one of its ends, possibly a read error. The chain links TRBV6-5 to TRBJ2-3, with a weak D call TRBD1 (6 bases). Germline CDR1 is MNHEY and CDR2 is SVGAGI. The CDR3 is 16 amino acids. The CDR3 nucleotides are TGTGCCAGCAGTTACGGGTTGCAGGGGAACCCAGAGACGCAGTATTTT. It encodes CASSYGLQGNPETQYF.

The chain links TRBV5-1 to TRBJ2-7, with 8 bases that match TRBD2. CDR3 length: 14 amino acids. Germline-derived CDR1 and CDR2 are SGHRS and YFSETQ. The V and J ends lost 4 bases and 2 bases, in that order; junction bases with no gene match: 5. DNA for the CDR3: TGCGCCAGCAGCAGAGCGGGGGACACCTACGAGCAGTACTTC. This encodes CASSRAGDTYEQYF.

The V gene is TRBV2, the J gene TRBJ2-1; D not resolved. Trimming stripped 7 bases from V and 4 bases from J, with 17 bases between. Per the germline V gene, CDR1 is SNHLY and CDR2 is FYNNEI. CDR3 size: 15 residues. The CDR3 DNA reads TGTGCCAGCACCCCAACACTAACCTTTTACAATGAGCAGTTCTTC. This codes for CASTPTLTFYNEQFF.

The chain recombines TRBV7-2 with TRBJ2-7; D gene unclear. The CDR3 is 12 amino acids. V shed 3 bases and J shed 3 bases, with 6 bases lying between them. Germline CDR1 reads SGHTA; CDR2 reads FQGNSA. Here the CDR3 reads CASSFSFYEQYF. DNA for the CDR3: TGTGCCAGCAGCTTTAGCTTCTACGAGCAGTACTTC.

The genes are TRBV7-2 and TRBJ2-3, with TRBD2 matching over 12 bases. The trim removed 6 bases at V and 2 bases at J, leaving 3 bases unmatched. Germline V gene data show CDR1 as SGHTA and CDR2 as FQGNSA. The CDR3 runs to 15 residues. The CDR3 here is CASSWTSGDTDTQYF. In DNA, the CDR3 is TGTGCCAGCAGTTGGACTAGCGGGGACACAGATACGCAGTATTTT. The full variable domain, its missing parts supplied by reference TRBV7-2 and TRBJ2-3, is GAGVSQSPSNKVTEKGKDVELRCDPISGHTALYWYRQSLGQGLEFLIYFQGNSAPDKSGLPSDRFSAERTGGSVSTLTIQRTQQEDSAVYLCASSWTSGDTDTQYFGPGTRLTVL.

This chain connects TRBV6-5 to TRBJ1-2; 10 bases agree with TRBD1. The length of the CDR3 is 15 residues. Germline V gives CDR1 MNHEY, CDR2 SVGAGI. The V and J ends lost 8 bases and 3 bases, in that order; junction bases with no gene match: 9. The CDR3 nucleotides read TGTGCCAGCGGCAGACAGGGGGCGGCGCACTATGGCTACACCTTC. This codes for CASGRQGAAHYGYTF.

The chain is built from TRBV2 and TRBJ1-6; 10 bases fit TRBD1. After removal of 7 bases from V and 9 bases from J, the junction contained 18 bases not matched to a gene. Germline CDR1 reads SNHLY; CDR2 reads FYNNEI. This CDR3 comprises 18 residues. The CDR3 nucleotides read TGTGCCAGCACCCACGCCGGGACAGGGGCGCCCCGGAGTTCACCCCTCCACTTT. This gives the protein CASTHAGTGAPRSSPLHF.

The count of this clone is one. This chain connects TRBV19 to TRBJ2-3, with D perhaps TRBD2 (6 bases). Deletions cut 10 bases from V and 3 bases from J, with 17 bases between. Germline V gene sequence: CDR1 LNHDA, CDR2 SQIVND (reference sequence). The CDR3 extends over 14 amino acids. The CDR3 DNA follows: TGTGCCACATCTTTGGGACTCATAACAGATACGCAGTATTTT. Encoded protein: CATSLGLITDTQYF.

The CDR3 nucleotides are TGTGCCAGCAGCTTAGTAGGTTCGGGGACAGGACAAGAGACCCAGTACTTC. Amino acids: CASSLVGSGTGQETQYF. The chain joins TRBV7-9 to TRBJ2-5; 8 bases are shared with TRBD1. The CDR3 runs 17 residues. V lost 1 base to trimming and J lost 2 bases; unmatched junction nucleotides: 9. The germline V gene encodes CDR1 SEHNR and CDR2 FQNEAQ (reference sequence).

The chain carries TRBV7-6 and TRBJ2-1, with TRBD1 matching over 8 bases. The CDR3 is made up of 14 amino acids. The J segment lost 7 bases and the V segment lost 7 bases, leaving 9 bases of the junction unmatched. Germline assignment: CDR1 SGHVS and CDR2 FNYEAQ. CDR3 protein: CASTGQGPRNEQFF. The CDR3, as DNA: TGTGCCAGCACCGGACAGGGACCTCGAAATGAGCAGTTCTTC. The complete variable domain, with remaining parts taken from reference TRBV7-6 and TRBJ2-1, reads GAGVSQSPRYKVTKRGQDVALRCDPISGHVSLYWYRQALGQGPEFLTYFNYEAQQDKSGLPNDRFSAERPEGSISTLTIQRTEQRDSAMYRCASTGQGPRNEQFFGPGTRLTVL.

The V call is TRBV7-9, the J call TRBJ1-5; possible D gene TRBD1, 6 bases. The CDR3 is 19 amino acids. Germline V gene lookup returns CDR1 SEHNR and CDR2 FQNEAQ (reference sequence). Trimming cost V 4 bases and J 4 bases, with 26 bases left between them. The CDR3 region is CASSSLEGHVLAKNQPQHF. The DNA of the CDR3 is TGTGCCAGCAGCTCACTCGAGGGACATGTACTCGCAAAGAATCAGCCCCAGCATTTT.

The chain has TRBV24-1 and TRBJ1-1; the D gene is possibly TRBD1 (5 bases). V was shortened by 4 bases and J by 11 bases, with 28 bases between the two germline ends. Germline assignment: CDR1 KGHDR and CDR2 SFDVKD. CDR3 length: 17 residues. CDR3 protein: CATSDRGTAERPSGAFF. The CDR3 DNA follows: TGTGCCACCAGTGACCGAGGGACGGCTGAGAGGCCCAGCGGGGCTTTCTTT.

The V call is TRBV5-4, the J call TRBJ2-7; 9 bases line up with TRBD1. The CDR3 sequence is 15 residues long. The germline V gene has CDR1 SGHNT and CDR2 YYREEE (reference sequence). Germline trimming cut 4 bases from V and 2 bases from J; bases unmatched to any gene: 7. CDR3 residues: CASSPDRGIPYEQYF. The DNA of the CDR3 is TGTGCCAGCAGCCCGGACAGGGGTATTCCCTACGAGCAGTACTTC.

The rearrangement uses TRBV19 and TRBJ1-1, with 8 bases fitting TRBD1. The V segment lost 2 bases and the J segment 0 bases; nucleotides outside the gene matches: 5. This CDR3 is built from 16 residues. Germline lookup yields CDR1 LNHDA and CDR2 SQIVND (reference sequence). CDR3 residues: CASSIQGALMNTEAFF. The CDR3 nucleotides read TGTGCCAGTAGTATACAGGGGGCTCTCATGAACACTGAAGCTTTCTTT.